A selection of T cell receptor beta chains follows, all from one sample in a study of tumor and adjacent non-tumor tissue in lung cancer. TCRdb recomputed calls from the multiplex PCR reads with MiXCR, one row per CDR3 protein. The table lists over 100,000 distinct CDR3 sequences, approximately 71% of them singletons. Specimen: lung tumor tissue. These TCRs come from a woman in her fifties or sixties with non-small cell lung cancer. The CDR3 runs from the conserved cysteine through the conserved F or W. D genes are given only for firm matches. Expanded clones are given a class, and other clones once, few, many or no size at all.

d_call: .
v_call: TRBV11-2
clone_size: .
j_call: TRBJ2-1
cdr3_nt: TGTGCCAGCGGCGGGCGGATTCGCTATGAGCAGTCCTTC
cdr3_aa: CASGGRIRYEQSF

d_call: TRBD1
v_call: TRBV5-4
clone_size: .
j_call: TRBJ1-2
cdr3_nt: TGTGCCAACAGCTTGCCCGGACAGGGGGGCGATGGCTACACCTTC
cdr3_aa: CANSLPGQGGDGYTF

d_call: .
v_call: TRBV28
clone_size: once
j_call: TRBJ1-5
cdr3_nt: TGTACCATCCACCGTAGACGCAGTGGTAATCAGCCCCAGCATTTT
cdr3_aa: CTIHRRRSGNQPQHF

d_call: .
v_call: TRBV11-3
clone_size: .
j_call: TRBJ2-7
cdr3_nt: TGTGCCAGCAGATTAGACTCAGGGATGGTCGACGAGCAGTACTTC
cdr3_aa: CASRLDSGMVDEQYF

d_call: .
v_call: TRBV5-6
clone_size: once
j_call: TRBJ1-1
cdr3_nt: TGTGCCAGCAGCTTGGGCAGGGGTCCGAGCACTGAAGCTTTCTTT
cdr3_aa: CASSLGRGPSTEAFF

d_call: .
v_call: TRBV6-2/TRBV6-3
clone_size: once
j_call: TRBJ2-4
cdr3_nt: TGTGCCAGCAGTTACGCATTGTCAGGGATTACCAAAAACATTCAGTACTTC
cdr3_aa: CASSYALSGITKNIQYF

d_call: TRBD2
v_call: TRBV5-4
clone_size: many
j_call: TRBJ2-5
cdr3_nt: TGTGCCAGCAGCCCTGATAGGACTAGCGGAAGTGAGACCCAGTACTTC
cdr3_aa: CASSPDRTSGSETQYF

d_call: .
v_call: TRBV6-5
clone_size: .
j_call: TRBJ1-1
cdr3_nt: TGTGTCAGCAATTACCCCGACGCCGCTGAAGCTTTCTTT
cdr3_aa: CVSNYPDAAEAFF

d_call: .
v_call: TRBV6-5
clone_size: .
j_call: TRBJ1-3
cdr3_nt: TGTGCCAGCAGTCTGGGACACCCAGTAATCACCATATATTTC
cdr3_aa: CASSLGHPVITIYF

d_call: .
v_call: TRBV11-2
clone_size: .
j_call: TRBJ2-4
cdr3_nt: TGTGCCAGCAGCTCCACCACAAGAGGGAACATTCAGTACTTC
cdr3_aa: CASSSTTRGNIQYF

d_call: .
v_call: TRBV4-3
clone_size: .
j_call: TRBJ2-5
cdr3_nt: TGCGCCAGCGGCCAAGAGGCCCCGGGATGGGAGACCCAGTACTTC
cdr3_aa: CASGQEAPGWETQYF

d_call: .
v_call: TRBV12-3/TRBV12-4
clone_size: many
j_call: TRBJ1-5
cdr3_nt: TGTGCCAGCAGTTTAGCTCCCGGAAAGGGTCCCTATCAGCCCCAGCATTTT
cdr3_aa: CASSLAPGKGPYQPQHF

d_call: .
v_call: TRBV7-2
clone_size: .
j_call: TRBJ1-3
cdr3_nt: TGTGCCAGCAGCTCACGTAGTGGATACACCATATATTTT
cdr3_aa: CASSSRSGYTIYF

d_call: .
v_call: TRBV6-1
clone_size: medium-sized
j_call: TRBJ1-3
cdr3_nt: TGTGCCAGCAGTCGCGGACCAACTGGTGGAAACACCATATATTTT
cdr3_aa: CASSRGPTGGNTIYF

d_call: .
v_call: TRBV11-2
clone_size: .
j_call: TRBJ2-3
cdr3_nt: TGTGCCAGCGGCTTAGGGAGCTCATGGGAGCCCCAGTATTTT
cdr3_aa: CASGLGSSWEPQYF

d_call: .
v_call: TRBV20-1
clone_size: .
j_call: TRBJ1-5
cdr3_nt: TGCAGTGCTCAGCCCGATCACTGTCAGCCCCGGCATTTT
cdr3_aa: CSAQPDHCQPRHF

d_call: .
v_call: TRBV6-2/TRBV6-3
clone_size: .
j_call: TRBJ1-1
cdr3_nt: TGTGCCAGCACCCCCAGAGTGAACACTGAAGCTTTATTT
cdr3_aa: CASTPRVNTEALF

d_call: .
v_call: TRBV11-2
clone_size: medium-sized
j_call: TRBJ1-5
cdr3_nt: TGTGCCAGCAGCTTAGGGGAACGACAGCCCCAGCATTTT
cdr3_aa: CASSLGERQPQHF

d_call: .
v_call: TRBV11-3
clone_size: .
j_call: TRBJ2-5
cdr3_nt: TGTGCCAGCAGCTTTATCCCAGGTGGTCAAGAGACCCGGTACTTC
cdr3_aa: CASSFIPGGQETRYF

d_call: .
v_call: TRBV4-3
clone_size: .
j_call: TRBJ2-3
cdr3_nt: TGCGACAGTAGCCAAGATAGGAGGCCAGATACGCAGTATTTT
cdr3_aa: CDSSQDRRPDTQYF

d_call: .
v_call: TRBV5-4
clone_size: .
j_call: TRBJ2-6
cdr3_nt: TGTACCAGCAGCTCGAGGGGGACTGGGGCCAACGTCCTGACTTTC
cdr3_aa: CTSSSRGTGANVLTF

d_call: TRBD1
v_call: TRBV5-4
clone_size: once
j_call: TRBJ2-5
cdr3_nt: TGTGCAGGCAGTTTTCGACAGGGGATAGGAGAGGAGACCCAGTACTTC
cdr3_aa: CAGSFRQGIGEETQYF

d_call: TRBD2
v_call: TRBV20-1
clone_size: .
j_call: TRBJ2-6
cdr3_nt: TGCAGTGCTAGTCCGGCGGGAGTTGGGGCCAACGTCATGACTTTC
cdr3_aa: CSASPAGVGANVMTF

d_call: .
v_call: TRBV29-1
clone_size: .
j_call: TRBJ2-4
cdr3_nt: TGCAGCGTTACCAGAGGCCTGAACATTCATTACTTC
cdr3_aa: CSVTRGLNIHYF

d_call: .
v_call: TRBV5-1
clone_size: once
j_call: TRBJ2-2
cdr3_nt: TGCGCCAGCAGAACCCAGGGTCCAGCCACCGGGGAGCTGCTTTTT
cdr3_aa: CASRTQGPATGELLF

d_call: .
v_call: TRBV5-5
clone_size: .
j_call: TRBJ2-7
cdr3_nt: TGTGCCAGCAGCTTGGGGGGTTTTGAGCAGGGGAGCTCCTACGAGCAGTATTTC
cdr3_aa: CASSLGGFEQGSSYEQYF

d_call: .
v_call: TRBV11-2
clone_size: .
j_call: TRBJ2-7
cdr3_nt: TGTGCCAGCAGCTTAACCTTCGGGGAGTGCGTCGAGCAGGAATTC
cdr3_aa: CASSLTFGECVEQEF

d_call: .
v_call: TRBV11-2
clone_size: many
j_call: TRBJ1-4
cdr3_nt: TGTGCCAGCAGGCGGCGGGGAGCTGAAAAACTGTTTTTT
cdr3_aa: CASRRRGAEKLFF

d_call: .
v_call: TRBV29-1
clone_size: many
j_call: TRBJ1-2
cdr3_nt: TGCAGCGTTGCCCCAGAGGGGTATGGCTACACCTTC
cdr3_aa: CSVAPEGYGYTF

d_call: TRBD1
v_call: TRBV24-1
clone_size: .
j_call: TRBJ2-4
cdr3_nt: TGTGCCACCAGTATGGGACAGGGGGCCAAAAACATTCAGTACTTC
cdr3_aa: CATSMGQGAKNIQYF

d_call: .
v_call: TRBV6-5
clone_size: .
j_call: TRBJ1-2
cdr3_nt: TGTGGCAGCACCTCCAGTCCTCTACGTGGCTACACCTTC
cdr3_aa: CGSTSSPLRGYTF

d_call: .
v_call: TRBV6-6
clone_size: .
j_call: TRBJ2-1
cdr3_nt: TGTGCCATCAGAGAACGACAGTGGGGGAACAATGAGCAGTTCTTC
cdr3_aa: CAIRERQWGNNEQFF

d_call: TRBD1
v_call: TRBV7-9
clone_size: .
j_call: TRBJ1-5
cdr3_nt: TGTGCCAGCAGCTTGACAGGGAAAGGCAGCATTCAGCCTCAGCATTTT
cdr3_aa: CASSLTGKGSIQPQHF

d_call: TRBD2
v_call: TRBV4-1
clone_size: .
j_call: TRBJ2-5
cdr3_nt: TGCGCCAGCAGTCAAGATAGGGCGGGGGGGCTGCCCGAGACCCAAAACTTC
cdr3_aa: CASSQDRAGGLPETQNF

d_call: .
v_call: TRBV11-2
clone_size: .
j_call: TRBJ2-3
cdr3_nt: TGTGCCAGCAGCCTAGGGAGATGGGGAAGGGATACGCAGTATTTT
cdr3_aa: CASSLGRWGRDTQYF

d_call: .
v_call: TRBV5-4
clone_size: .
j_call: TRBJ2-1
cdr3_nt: TGTGCCAGCTGCCATGGGGGGCAGGGTTCGAACAATGAGCAGTTCTTC
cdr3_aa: CASCHGGQGSNNEQFF

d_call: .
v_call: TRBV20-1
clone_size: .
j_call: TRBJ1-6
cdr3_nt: TGCAGCCCGACACGGGATAATTCACCCCTCAAATTT
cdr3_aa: CSPTRDNSPLKF

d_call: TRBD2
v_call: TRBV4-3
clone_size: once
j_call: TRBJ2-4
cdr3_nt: TGCGCCAGCAGCCATCACGGAGGGGAAAGCGGGAGAACCAAAAACTTTCAGTACTTC
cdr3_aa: CASSHHGGESGRTKNFQYF